These 11 T cell receptor beta chains were all obtained from the same sample, sequenced in a study of Ad26.COV2.S vaccination and SARS-CoV-2 variants. Profiled with immunoSEQ multiplex PCR; TCRdb holds only in-frame clones, not every one. The data hold 400,000 or so clones, with 70% to 90% observed a single time. Treatment described: about 20 received Ad26.COV2.S at low or high dose, single or two shots; about five received placebo; per-sample allocation not given. Sampling was performed 63 days after the first vaccine or placebo injection. Sample: peripheral blood, taken in a trial of Ad26.COV2.S vaccine versus placebo. The receptors shown here come from a person between 18 and 59 years old who received the Ad26.COV2.S COVID-19 vaccine or a placebo.

V is TRBV3-1 (or the pseudogene TRBV3-2) and J is TRBJ2-7; 8 bases are shared with TRBD1. This CDR3 contains 17 residues. Germline CDR1 reads LGHDT; CDR2 reads YNNKEL (reference sequence). V lost 0 bases and J lost 4; bases outside the gene matches: 11. The CDR3 here is CASSQDVLRTGTYEQYF. The CDR3 bases are TGTGCCAGCAGCCAAGACGTTCTTCGGACAGGGACTTACGAGCAGTACTTC.

The chain carries TRBV24-1 and TRBJ2-1, with D unclear. The CDR3 totals 13 residues. With 5 bases removed from V and 3 bases from J, the gap between germline ends came to 7 bases. Germline V CDR1 and CDR2: KGHDR, SFDVKD. The CDR3 region has the DNA TGTGCCACCAGTGGTCAACTCTACAATGAGCAGTTCTTC. Encoded protein: CATSGQLYNEQFF.

The genes are TRBV11-2 and TRBJ2-5; D possibly matches TRBD1 or TRBD2 (5 bases each). This CDR3 is 14 amino acids long. Deletions cut 5 bases from V and 7 bases from J, with 17 bases between. Germline CDR1 and CDR2: SGHAT and FQNNGV. The CDR3 spells CASSPPGDLWTQYF. The CDR3 nucleotides read TGTGCCAGCAGCCCCCCCGGGGACCTTTGGACCCAGTACTTC.

The rearrangement links TRBV2 to TRBJ2-7; 12 bases fit TRBD2. V lost 10 bases and J lost 4; bases outside the gene matches: 2. CDR1 and CDR2 (germline): SNHLY, FYNNEI. This CDR3 contains 12 residues. The CDR3 region is CATSGGAYEQYF. The CDR3 coding sequence is TGTGCCACTAGCGGGGGGGCTTACGAGCAGTACTTC.

V is TRBV5-1 and J is TRBJ1-1; maybe TRBD1 (5 bases). Germline lookup yields CDR1 SGHRS and CDR2 YFSETQ. This CDR3 has 15 amino acids. The V end lost 3 bases, the J end lost 0 bases, and 12 bases lay between the germline ends. The DNA of the CDR3 is TGCGCCAGCAGCTCACAGGAACGGTTGAACACTGAAGCTTTCTTT. Translation: CASSSQERLNTEAFF.

The chain recombines TRBV4-2 with TRBJ2-5; 11 nucleotides align to TRBD2. J was trimmed by 3 bases and V by 0 bases; bases with no gene match: 9. The CDR3 runs 18 residues. From germline, CDR1 is LGHNA and CDR2 YNFKEQ. The CDR3 sequence is CASSQDGLAGGQEETQYF. CDR3 nucleotide sequence: TGTGCCAGCAGCCAAGATGGGCTAGCGGGGGGCCAAGAAGAGACCCAGTACTTC.

This sequence joins TRBV27 and TRBJ2-5; perhaps TRBD1 as D (5 bases). From germline, CDR1 is MNHEY and CDR2 SMNVEV (reference sequence). Trimming removed 4 bases at V and 2 bases at J, with 11 bases between. The CDR3 covers 14 residues. CDR3 nucleotides: TGTGCCAGCAGTTCCCCCAGGGATCAAGAGACCCAGTACTTC. It encodes CASSSPRDQETQYF.

The rearrangement joins TRBV5-4 to TRBJ2-7, with 9 bases fitting TRBD2. Germline loops: CDR1 SGHNT, CDR2 YYREEE (reference sequence). The CDR3 length is 15 residues. J lost 5 bases, V lost 0 bases, and 6 bases had no gene match. The CDR3 here is CASSLDSGGNNEQYF. In nucleotides, the CDR3 is TGTGCCAGCAGCTTGGACAGCGGGGGGAATAACGAGCAGTACTTC.

The genes are TRBV3-1 (or the pseudogene TRBV3-2) and TRBJ2-2; 8 bases fit TRBD2. The germline V gene encodes CDR1 LGHDT and CDR2 YNNKEL (reference sequence). The V gene end was trimmed by 1 base and the J gene end by 7 bases; junction bases not matched to a gene: 8. The CDR3 totals 16 residues. This CDR3 reads CASSQVLAVSHGELFF. The CDR3 DNA reads TGTGCCAGCAGCCAAGTACTAGCGGTTTCGCACGGGGAGCTGTTTTTT.

The V gene is TRBV24-1, the J gene TRBJ2-2; D is perhaps TRBD1 (6 bases). The germline V and J ends were trimmed by 4 bases and 0 bases, with 11 bases remaining between them. Germline CDR1 KGHDR, CDR2 SFDVKD. The CDR3 covers 16 residues. CDR3 nucleotide sequence: TGTGCCACCAGTGACTCCGGGACACCGAACACCGGGGAGCTGTTTTTT. Protein: CATSDSGTPNTGELFF.

The rearrangement uses TRBV24-1 and TRBJ1-2; no clear D. Trimming left V 4 bases short and J 5 bases short, with 4 bases between. Germline V gene data show CDR1 as KGHDR and CDR2 as SFDVKD. This CDR3 is built from 11 residues. The CDR3: CATSDRYGYTF. CDR3 bases: TGTGCCACCAGTGACCGGTATGGCTACACCTTC.